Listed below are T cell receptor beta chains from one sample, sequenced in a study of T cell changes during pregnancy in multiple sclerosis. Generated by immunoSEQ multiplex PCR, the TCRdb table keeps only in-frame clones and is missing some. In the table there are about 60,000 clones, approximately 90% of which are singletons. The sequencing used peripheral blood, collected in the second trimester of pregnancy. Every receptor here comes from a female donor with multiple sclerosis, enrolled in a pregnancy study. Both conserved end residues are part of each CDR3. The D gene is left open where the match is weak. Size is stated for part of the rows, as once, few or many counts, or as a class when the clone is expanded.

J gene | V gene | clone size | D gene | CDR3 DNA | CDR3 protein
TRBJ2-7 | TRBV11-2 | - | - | TGTGCCAGCAGCTTAGAGTTCACAGGCTACGAGCAGTACTTC | CASSLEFTGYEQYF
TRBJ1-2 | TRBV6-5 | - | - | TGTGCCAGCAGTTACAGGGCGGGCTATGGCTACACCTTC | CASSYRAGYGYTF
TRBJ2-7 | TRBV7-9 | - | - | TGTGCCAGCAGCTCCGCTTGGACAGCCAGCTCCTACGAGCAGTACTTC | CASSSAWTASSYEQYF
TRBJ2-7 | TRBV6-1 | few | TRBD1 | TGTGCCAGCAGTGAAGGGTACAGGGGAGAGTCATCCTACGAGCAGTACTTC | CASSEGYRGESSYEQYF
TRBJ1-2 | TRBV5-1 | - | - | TGCGCCAGCAGCGCTAATACGGGGAACTATGGCTACACCTTC | CASSANTGNYGYTF
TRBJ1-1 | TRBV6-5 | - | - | TGTGCCAGCTCCCTGACAGTGAACACTGAAGCTTTCTTT | CASSLTVNTEAFF
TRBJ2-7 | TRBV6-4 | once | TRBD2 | TGTGCCAGCGATTATAGCGGGGTCGAAAAGTACGAGCAGTACTTC | CASDYSGVEKYEQYF
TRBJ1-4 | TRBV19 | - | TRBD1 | TGTGCCAGTAGTATCACACAGGGGGCGGATGAAAAACTGTTTTTT | CASSITQGADEKLFF
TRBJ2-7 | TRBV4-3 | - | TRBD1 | TGCGCCAGCAGCCAGATAACAGGGGGCGGATACGAGCAGTACTTC | CASSQITGGGYEQYF
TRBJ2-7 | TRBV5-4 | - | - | TGTGCCAGCAGCTTGGCCTTGACGGGGTCACTCTACGAGCAGTACTTC | CASSLALTGSLYEQYF